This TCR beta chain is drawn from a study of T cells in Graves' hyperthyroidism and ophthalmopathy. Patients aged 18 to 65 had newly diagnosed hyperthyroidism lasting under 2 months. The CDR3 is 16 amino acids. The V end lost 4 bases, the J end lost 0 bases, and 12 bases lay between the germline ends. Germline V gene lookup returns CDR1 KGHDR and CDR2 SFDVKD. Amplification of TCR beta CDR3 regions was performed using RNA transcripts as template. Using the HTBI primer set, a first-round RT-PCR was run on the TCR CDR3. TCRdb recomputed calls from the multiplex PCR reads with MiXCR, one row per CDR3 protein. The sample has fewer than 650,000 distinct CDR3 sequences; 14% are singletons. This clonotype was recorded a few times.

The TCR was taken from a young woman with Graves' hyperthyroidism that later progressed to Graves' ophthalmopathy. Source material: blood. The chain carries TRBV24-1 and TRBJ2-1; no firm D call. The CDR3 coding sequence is TGTGCCACCAGTGACCACACACCGAGCTCCTACAATGAGCAGTTCTTC. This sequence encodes CATSDHTPSSYNEQFF.